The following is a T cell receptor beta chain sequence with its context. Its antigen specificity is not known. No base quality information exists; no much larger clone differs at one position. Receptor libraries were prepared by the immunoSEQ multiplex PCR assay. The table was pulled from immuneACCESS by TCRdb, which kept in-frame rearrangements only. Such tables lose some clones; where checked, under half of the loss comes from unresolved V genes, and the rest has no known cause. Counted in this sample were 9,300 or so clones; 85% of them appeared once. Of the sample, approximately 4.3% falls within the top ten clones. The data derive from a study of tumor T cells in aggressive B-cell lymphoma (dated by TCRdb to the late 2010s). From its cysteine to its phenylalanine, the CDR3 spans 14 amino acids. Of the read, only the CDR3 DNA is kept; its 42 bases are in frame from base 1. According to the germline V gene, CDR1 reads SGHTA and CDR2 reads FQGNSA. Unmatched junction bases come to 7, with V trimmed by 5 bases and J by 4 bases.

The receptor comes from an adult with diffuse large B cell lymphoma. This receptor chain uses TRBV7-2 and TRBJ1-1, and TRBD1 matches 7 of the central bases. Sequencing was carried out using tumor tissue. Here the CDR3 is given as CASSQYRGSTEAFF. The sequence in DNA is TGTGCCAGCAGCCAATACAGGGGTTCCACTGAAGCTTTCTTT.